This is a list of T cell receptor beta chains from one sample in a study of cytomegalovirus exposure and HLA in healthy donors. Assay used: immunoSEQ multiplex PCR; TCRdb lists only in-frame clones, some missing. The table has 150,000 or so clones, roughly nine tenths seen once. What was sequenced was PBMCs. The receptors derive from a woman between 18 and 30 years old in good health and CMV-seronegative. Each CDR3 is given with its conserved first and last residue. Each record gives: D gene, clone size, V gene, J gene, CDR3 protein, CDR3 DNA. D genes are given only for firm matches. Size values are once, few and many counts, or a class for expanded clones, and some rows have none.

d_call: TRBD1; clone_size: -; v_call: TRBV5-1; j_call: TRBJ2-5; cdr3_aa: CASTLQGEETQYF; cdr3_nt: TGCGCCAGCACCTTACAGGGGGAAGAGACCCAGTACTTC
d_call: TRBD1; clone_size: -; v_call: TRBV10-3; j_call: TRBJ2-7; cdr3_aa: CAIRETGTGVEQYF; cdr3_nt: TGTGCCATCAGGGAGACCGGGACAGGGGTCGAGCAGTACTTC
d_call: -; clone_size: -; v_call: TRBV7-8; j_call: TRBJ1-1; cdr3_aa: CASQYYREEAFF; cdr3_nt: TGTGCCAGCCAATATTACAGGGAAGAAGCTTTCTTT
d_call: -; clone_size: -; v_call: TRBV19; j_call: TRBJ1-2; cdr3_aa: CASSMGRVAMGGYTF; cdr3_nt: TGTGCCAGTAGTATGGGGCGAGTGGCGATGGGAGGCTACACCTTC
d_call: TRBD1; clone_size: -; v_call: TRBV5-4; j_call: TRBJ1-1; cdr3_aa: CASSLQGARTEAFF; cdr3_nt: TGTGCCAGCAGCTTGCAGGGGGCTAGGACTGAAGCTTTCTTT
d_call: -; clone_size: -; v_call: TRBV6-1; j_call: TRBJ1-2; cdr3_aa: CASSEAGDGYTF; cdr3_nt: TGTGCCAGCAGTGAGGCAGGGGATGGCTACACCTTC
d_call: TRBD1; clone_size: -; v_call: TRBV5-8; j_call: TRBJ1-5; cdr3_aa: CASSLGRGSNQPQHF; cdr3_nt: TGTGCCAGCAGCTTAGGCAGGGGGAGCAATCAGCCCCAGCATTTT
d_call: -; clone_size: -; v_call: TRBV25-1; j_call: TRBJ2-1; cdr3_aa: CASTPSSYNEQFF; cdr3_nt: TGTGCCAGCACACCGAGCTCCTACAATGAGCAGTTCTTC
d_call: -; clone_size: -; v_call: TRBV6-1; j_call: TRBJ2-3; cdr3_aa: CASSNSIHTDTQYF; cdr3_nt: TGTGCCAGCAGCAATAGCATACACACAGATACGCAGTATTTT
d_call: TRBD2; clone_size: few; v_call: TRBV9; j_call: TRBJ2-3; cdr3_aa: CASSVGLAGVGDTQYF; cdr3_nt: TGTGCCAGCAGCGTAGGACTAGCGGGGGTCGGAGATACGCAGTATTTT
d_call: TRBD2; clone_size: -; v_call: TRBV27; j_call: TRBJ2-1; cdr3_aa: CASRASGERGGEHSYNEQFF; cdr3_nt: TGTGCCAGCAGAGCCTCAGGGGAGCGGGGGGGAGAGCACTCCTACAATGAGCAGTTCTTC
d_call: -; clone_size: -; v_call: TRBV7-9; j_call: TRBJ2-5; cdr3_aa: CASSYGQPGETQYF; cdr3_nt: TGTGCCAGCAGCTATGGACAGCCAGGGGAGACCCAGTACTTC
d_call: -; clone_size: once; v_call: TRBV5-5; j_call: TRBJ1-2; cdr3_aa: CASSFVGGYTF; cdr3_nt: TGTGCCAGCAGCTTTGTCGGGGGCTACACCTTC
d_call: TRBD1; clone_size: -; v_call: TRBV4-1; j_call: TRBJ1-5; cdr3_aa: CASSHSPGTGASDQPQHF; cdr3_nt: TGCGCCAGCAGCCACTCGCCCGGGACAGGGGCTTCAGATCAGCCCCAGCATTTT
d_call: -; clone_size: -; v_call: TRBV5-5; j_call: TRBJ1-1; cdr3_aa: CASSSLQFSEAFF; cdr3_nt: TGTGCCAGCAGCTCCCTACAGTTTTCTGAAGCTTTCTTT
d_call: -; clone_size: -; v_call: TRBV15; j_call: TRBJ2-7; cdr3_aa: CATSRDPQGTYEQYF; cdr3_nt: TGTGCCACCAGCAGAGATCCCCAGGGGACCTACGAGCAGTACTTC
d_call: -; clone_size: -; v_call: TRBV9; j_call: TRBJ2-1; cdr3_aa: CASSLRGQNEQFF; cdr3_nt: TGTGCCAGCAGCCTGCGGGGGCAAAATGAGCAGTTCTTC
d_call: -; clone_size: few; v_call: TRBV6-1; j_call: TRBJ2-3; cdr3_aa: CASSSIRTADTQYF; cdr3_nt: TGTGCCAGCAGTTCAATCCGGACAGCAGATACGCAGTATTTT
d_call: -; clone_size: -; v_call: TRBV4-1; j_call: TRBJ2-7; cdr3_aa: CASSQFPSIVSGGSYEQYF; cdr3_nt: TGCGCCAGCAGCCAATTTCCGAGCATCGTCTCGGGCGGGTCCTACGAGCAGTACTTC
d_call: -; clone_size: once; v_call: TRBV5-1; j_call: TRBJ1-3; cdr3_aa: CASSGGTAPSGNTIYF; cdr3_nt: TGCGCCAGCAGCGGGGGGACGGCTCCCTCTGGAAACACCATATATTTT
d_call: TRBD1; clone_size: -; v_call: TRBV19; j_call: TRBJ1-1; cdr3_aa: CASSTRDSVLIANTEAFF; cdr3_nt: TGTGCCAGTAGTACCCGGGACAGCGTGCTTATTGCGAACACTGAAGCTTTCTTT